This TCR beta chain was profiled in a study of cytotoxic CD8 clonotypes in ibrutinib-treated CLL. Looking at the study overall: Researchers reported about a dozen relapsed/refractory and approximately 15 treatment-naive patients, 17 to 18 of them IGHV unmutated. Study-wide findings and caveats: Lymph node repertoires were not studied, and sampling times were unmatched. Patients had baseline clonality above age-matched healthy donors, and this clonality moved with circulating CD8+ T-cell counts.

Deletions cut 4 bases from V and 4 bases from J, with 17 bases between. The CDR3 consists of 15 residues. CDR1 and CDR2 from the germline V gene are SQVTM and ANQGSEA. TCRdb's table, derived via immunoSEQ multiplex PCR, lists solely in-frame clones and lacks some. The sample has under 200,000 clones; more than 80% are singletons. Notes on this clone: The antigen remains unidentified.

The sequence derives from a human donor with chronic lymphocytic leukemia. The sequenced sample was PBMCs, obtained after 24 months of ibrutinib treatment. The genes are TRBV29-1 and TRBJ2-1; TRBD1 is a possible D gene (6 bases). The CDR3 DNA follows: TGCAGCGTTGCAGGGGTAACGCCTAATTACAATGAGCAGTTCTTC. This encodes CSVAGVTPNYNEQFF.